The 8 T cell receptor beta chains listed next were all sequenced from one sample in a study of cytomegalovirus exposure and HLA in healthy donors. The PCR used 60 Vbeta and 13 Jbeta primers. The method was immunoSEQ multiplex PCR; TCRdb's version includes in-frame clones alone and lacks a portion of them. The table lists 100,000 to 150,000 clones, less than 80% of them singletons. The sample taken for sequencing was PBMCs. These receptors came from a man aged 50-59 years in good health and CMV-seronegative.

The chain has TRBV6-5 and TRBJ1-2, with D possibly being TRBD1 (6 bases). The germline V gene encodes CDR1 MNHEY and CDR2 SVGAGI. The CDR3 runs to 14 residues. V lost 0 bases and J 7 bases, leaving 12 bases between the germline ends. CDR3 amino acids: CASSYSGDTGGYTF. CDR3 nucleotides: TGTGCCAGCAGTTACTCAGGGGACACGGGTGGCTACACCTTC.

J is TRBJ2-1 and V is TRBV7-2, with TRBD2 identical over 8 bases. The CDR3 runs 17 residues. The trim removed 2 bases at V and 4 bases at J, leaving 10 bases unmatched. CDR1 and CDR2 from the germline V gene are SGHTA and FQGNSA. CDR3: CASSLRKAGGLYNEQFF. The CDR3 bases are TGTGCCAGCAGCTTACGTAAGGCGGGGGGCTTGTACAATGAGCAGTTCTTC.

This clone came up a few times. The V call is TRBV28, the J call TRBJ2-2; D might be TRBD1 (6 bases). The CDR3 loop spans 15 amino acids. CDR1 and CDR2 (germline): MDHEN, SYDVKM. Trimming took 7 bases from V and 4 from J, leaving 16 bases between them. CDR3 nucleotide sequence: TGTGCCAGCAACCTCCCGGGACAAACCACCGGGGAGCTGTTTTTT. This translates into CASNLPGQTTGELFF.

As for this clone: Different DNA sequences within this sample yield the same CDR3. V is TRBV11-2 and J is TRBJ1-1; perhaps TRBD1 as D (5 bases). This CDR3 is built from 14 residues. V shed 1 base and J shed 2 bases, with 8 bases lying between them. Germline-derived CDR1 and CDR2 are SGHAT and FQNNGV. Written as DNA, the CDR3 is TGTGCCAGCAGCTTAGGCCAGGGTAACACTGAAGCTTTCTTT. Translation gives CASSLGQGNTEAFF.

The V call is TRBV7-3, the J call TRBJ2-1; 10 positions match TRBD1. The CDR3 has 16 residues. V lost 2 bases to trimming and J lost 8 bases; unmatched junction nucleotides: 9. Germline CDR1 is SGHTA and CDR2 is FQGTGA. The CDR3: CASSLSVGTGVDEQFF. The DNA of the CDR3 is TGTGCCAGCAGCTTATCAGTTGGGACAGGGGTTGATGAGCAGTTCTTC.

The V call is TRBV5-1, the J call TRBJ2-1; tentative D call: TRBD2 (6 bases). CDR1 and CDR2 (germline): SGHRS, YFSETQ. The CDR3 runs 16 residues. Trimming took off 2 bases at V and 1 base at J, with 13 bases between the two ends. The CDR3 nucleotides are TGCGCCAGCAGCTTTGGAGGAGGGGCATCCTACAATGAGCAGTTCTTC. This codes for CASSFGGGASYNEQFF.

The gene calls are TRBV13 and TRBJ1-2; TRBD1 matches 8 bases. The CDR3 has 23 amino acids. The J segment lost 0 bases and the V segment lost 2 bases, leaving 26 bases of the junction unmatched. Per germline, CDR1 PRHDT and CDR2 FYEKMQ (reference sequence). This chain's CDR3 is CASSLSYGQGTPYPPRANYGYTF. DNA of the CDR3: TGTGCCAGCAGCTTAAGCTACGGACAGGGAACACCGTACCCCCCTCGGGCTAACTATGGCTACACCTTC. The variable domain in full, completed from reference TRBV13 and TRBJ1-2, reads AAGVIQSPRHLIKEKRETATLKCYPIPRHDTVYWYQQGPGQDPQFLISFYEKMQSDKGSIPDRFSAQQFSDYHSELNMSSLELGDSALYFCASSLSYGQGTPYPPRANYGYTFGSGTRLTVV.

This clone showed up just a few times. V is TRBV19 and J is TRBJ1-2; D is possibly TRBD1 (5 bases). The CDR3 loop spans 15 amino acids. In germline, CDR1 is LNHDA, CDR2 SQIVND (reference sequence). The V end lost 4 bases, the J end lost 0 bases, and 12 bases lay between the germline ends. CDR3: CASSTLTETNYGYTF. CDR3 nucleotides: TGTGCCAGTAGTACCCTGACAGAGACTAACTATGGCTACACCTTC. Full variable domain (rest looked up from reference TRBV19 and TRBJ1-2): DGGITQSPKYLFRKEGQNVTLSCEQNLNHDAMYWYRQDPGQGLRLIYYSQIVNDFQKGDIAEGYSVSREKKESFPLTVTSAQKNPTAFYLCASSTLTETNYGYTFGSGTRLTVV.